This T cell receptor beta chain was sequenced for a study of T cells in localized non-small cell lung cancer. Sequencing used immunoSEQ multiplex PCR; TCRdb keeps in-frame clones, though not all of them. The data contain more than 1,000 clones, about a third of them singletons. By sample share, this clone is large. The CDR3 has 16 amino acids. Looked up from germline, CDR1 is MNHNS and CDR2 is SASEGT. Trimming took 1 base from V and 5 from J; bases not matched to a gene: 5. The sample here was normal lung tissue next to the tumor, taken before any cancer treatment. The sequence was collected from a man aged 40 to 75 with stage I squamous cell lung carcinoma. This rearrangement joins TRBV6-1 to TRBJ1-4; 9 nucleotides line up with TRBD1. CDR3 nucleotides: TGTGCCAGCAGTGAAGGTCCGACAGGGGGGAATGAAAAACTGTTTTTT. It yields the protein CASSEGPTGGNEKLFF.